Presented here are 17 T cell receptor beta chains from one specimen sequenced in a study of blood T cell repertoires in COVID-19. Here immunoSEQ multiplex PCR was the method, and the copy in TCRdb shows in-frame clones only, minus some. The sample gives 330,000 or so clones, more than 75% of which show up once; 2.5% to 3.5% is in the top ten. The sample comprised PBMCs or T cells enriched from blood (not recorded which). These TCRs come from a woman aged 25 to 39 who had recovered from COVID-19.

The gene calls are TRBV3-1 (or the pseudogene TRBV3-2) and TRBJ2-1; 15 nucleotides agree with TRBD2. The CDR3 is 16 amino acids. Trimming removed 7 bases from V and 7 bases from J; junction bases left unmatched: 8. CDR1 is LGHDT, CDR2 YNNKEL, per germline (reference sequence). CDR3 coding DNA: TGTGCCAGCACCCTGGGACTAGCGGGGGGATATAATGAGCAGTTCTTC. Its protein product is CASTLGLAGGYNEQFF.

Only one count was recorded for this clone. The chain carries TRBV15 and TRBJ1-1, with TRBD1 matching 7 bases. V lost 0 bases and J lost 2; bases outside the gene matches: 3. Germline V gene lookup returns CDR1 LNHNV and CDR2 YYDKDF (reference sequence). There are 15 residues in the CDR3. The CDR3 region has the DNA TGTGCCACCAGCAGAGACGGGGACAGAAACACTGAAGCTTTCTTT. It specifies CATSRDGDRNTEAFF.

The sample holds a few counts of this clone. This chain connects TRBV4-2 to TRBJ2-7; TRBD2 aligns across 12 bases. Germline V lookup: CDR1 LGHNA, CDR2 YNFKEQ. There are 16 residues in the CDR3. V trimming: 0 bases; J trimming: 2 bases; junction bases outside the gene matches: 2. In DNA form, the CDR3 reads TGTGCCAGCAGCCAAGATCTAGCGGGAGGGACCTACGAGCAGTACTTC. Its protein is CASSQDLAGGTYEQYF.

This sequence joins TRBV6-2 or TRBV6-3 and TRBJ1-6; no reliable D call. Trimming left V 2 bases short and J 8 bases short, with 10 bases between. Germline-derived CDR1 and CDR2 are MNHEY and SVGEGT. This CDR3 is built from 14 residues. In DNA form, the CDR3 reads TGTGCCAGCAGTTACATTTCTGTTGATTCACCCCTCCACTTT. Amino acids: CASSYISVDSPLHF.

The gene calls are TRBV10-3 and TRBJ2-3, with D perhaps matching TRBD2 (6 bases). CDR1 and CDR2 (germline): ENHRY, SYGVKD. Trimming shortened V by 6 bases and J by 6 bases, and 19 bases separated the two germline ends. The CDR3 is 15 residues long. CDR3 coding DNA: TGTGCCATCAGCGGGAGACCCCCGGTGGGGGATACGCAGTATTTT. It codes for CAISGRPPVGDTQYF.

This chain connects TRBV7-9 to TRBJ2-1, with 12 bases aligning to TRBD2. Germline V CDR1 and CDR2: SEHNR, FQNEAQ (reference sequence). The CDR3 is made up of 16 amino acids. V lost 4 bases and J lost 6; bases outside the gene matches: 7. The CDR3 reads CASSSPSGGATNEQFF. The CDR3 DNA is TGTGCCAGCAGCTCCCCTAGCGGGGGGGCGACCAATGAGCAGTTCTTC.

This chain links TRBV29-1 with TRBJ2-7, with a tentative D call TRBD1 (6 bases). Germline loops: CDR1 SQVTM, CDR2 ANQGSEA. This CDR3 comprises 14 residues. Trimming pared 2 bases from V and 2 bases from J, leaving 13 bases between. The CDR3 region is CSVEWPRGTYEQYF. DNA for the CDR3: TGCAGCGTTGAATGGCCTAGGGGGACCTACGAGCAGTACTTC.

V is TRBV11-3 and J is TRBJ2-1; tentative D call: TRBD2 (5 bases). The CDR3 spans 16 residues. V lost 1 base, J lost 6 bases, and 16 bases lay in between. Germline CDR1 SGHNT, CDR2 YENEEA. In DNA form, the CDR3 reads TGTGCCAGCAGCTTAGGGCTGTCGGGGAACCTCAATGAGCAGTTCTTC. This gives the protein CASSLGLSGNLNEQFF. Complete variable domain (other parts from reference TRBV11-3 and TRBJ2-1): EAGVVQSPRYKIIEKKQPVAFWCNPISGHNTLYWYLQNLGQGPELLIRYENEEAVDDSQLPKDRFSAERLKGVDSTLKIQPAELGDSAVYLCASSLGLSGNLNEQFFGPGTRLTVL.

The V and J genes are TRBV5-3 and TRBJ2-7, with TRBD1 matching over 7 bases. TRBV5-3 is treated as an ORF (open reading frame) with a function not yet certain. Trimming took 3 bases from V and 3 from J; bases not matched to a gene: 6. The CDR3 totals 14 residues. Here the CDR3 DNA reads TGTGCCAGAAGCTGCGGACAGGTATTCTACGAGCAGTACTTC. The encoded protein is CARSCGQVFYEQYF.

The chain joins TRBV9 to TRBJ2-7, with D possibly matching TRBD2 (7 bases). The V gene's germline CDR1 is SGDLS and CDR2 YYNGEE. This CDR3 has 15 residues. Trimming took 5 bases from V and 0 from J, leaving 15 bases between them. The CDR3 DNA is TGTGCCAGCAGTGCGGGGGCGGGAAACTCCTACGAGCAGTACTTC. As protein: CASSAGAGNSYEQYF.

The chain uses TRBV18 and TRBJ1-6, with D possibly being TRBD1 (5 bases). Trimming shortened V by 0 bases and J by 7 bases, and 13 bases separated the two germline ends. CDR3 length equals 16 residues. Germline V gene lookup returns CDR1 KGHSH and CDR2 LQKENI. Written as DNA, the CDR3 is TGTGCCAGCTCACCACCGAGCGGGGGGAGCAATTCACCCCTCCACTTT. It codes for CASSPPSGGSNSPLHF.

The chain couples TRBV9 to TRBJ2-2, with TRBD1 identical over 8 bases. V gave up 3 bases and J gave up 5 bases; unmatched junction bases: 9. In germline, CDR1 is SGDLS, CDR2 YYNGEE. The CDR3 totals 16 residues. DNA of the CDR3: TGTGCCAGCAGCGCATACCAGACAGGGGATACCGGGGAGCTGTTTTTT. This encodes CASSAYQTGDTGELFF.

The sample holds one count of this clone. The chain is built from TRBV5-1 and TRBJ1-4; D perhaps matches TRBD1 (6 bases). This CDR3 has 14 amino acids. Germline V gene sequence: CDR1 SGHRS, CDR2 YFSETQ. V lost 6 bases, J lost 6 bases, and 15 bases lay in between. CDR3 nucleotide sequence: TGCGCCAGCAAAATGGGGGGGGGCGATGAAAAACTGTTTTTT. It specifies CASKMGGGDEKLFF.

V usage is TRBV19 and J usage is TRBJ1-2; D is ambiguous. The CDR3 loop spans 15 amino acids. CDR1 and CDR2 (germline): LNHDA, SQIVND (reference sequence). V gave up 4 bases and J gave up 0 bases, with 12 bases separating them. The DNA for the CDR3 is TGTGCCAGTAGTACCCACCTGGGAGCTAACTATGGCTACACCTTC. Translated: CASSTHLGANYGYTF.

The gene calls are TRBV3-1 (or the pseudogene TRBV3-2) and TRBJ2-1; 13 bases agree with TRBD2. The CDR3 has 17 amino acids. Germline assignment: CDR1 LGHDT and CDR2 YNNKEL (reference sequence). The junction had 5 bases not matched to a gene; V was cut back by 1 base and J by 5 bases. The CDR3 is CASSQARGTSGDNEQFF. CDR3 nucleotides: TGTGCCAGCAGCCAAGCCCGGGGGACTAGCGGGGACAATGAGCAGTTCTTC.

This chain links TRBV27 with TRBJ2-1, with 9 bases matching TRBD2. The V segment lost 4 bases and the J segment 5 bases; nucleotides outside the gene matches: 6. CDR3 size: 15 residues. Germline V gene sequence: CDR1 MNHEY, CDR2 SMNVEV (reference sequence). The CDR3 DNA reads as TGTGCCAGCAGTTCGAGACTAGCGGTCGACAATGAGCAGTTCTTC. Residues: CASSSRLAVDNEQFF.

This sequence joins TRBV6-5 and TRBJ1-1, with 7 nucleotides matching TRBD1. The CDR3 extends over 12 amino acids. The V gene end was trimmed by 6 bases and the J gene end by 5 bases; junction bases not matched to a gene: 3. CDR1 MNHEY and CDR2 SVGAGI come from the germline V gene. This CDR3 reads CASRKGATEAFF. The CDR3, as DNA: TGTGCCAGCAGGAAGGGGGCGACTGAAGCTTTCTTT.